A single T cell receptor (beta chain) is shown here with its context. The PCR contained 60 Vbeta and 13 Jbeta primers. Only in-frame clones appear in the TCRdb table, and some are missing; sequencing was by immunoSEQ multiplex PCR. There are approximately 140,000 clones in the sample; about 86% occur only once, and less than 0.75% lies in the top ten. This specimen belongs to a study of cytomegalovirus exposure and HLA in healthy donors. Donors showed nominal health when sampled, although they likely had unrecorded immune exposures. V lost 8 bases and J lost 10, with 26 bases in between. The CDR3 sequence is 16 residues long. CDR1 and CDR2 (germline): SGHVS, FNYEAQ.

This sequence joins TRBV7-6 and TRBJ1-4; a weak D match, TRBD1 (5 bases). The sequencing input was PBMCs. This clonotype was obtained from a man between 18 and 35 years old in good health and CMV-seronegative. The DNA for the CDR3 is TGTGCCAGCGGTCGAGACATGACAGAAACAAGGGGAAAACTGTTTTTT. This codes for CASGRDMTETRGKLFF.